This T cell receptor beta chain is drawn from a study of response to subunit inactivated influenza vaccine. Whole-study results and caveats: Few new T cells, the authors suggested, are recruited by each seasonal influenza vaccination.

Trimming left V 6 bases short and J 7 bases short, with 10 bases between. This CDR3 is built from 13 residues. Per the germline V gene, CDR1 is MDHEN and CDR2 is SYDVKM. MiXCR was run by TCRdb on the RT-PCR reads, yielding one entry per CDR3 protein. Found here are 500,000 to 750,000 distinct CDR3 sequences, less than 15% of them singletons; the top ten hold over 8.5%. This clonotype was detected only a few times. Antigen unknown. Here the sequenced sample was PBMCs from blood, taken 11 to 12 days after vaccination. The J gene is TRBJ1-6, the V gene TRBV28; the D gene is possibly TRBD1 (6 bases). This TCR came from a man in his forties or fifties who received an inactivated influenza vaccine. CDR3 DNA sequence: TGTGCCAGCAGAGGACAGACCAATTCACCCCTCCACTTT. Translated, it gives CASRGQTNSPLHF.